A selection of T cell receptor beta chains follows, all from one sample in a study of human thymus T cells. Produced via immunoSEQ multiplex PCR; TCRdb's table is partial and in-frame only. Here the sample spans 100,000 to 150,000 clones, just under 95% being singletons. The sequenced sample was thymus tissue. Receptors were obtained from a boy less than two years old with a congenital heart defect but otherwise immunologically healthy. Each CDR3 is given with its conserved first and last residue. A D gene is named only where the DNA matches it firmly. Expanded clones are given a class, and other clones once, few, many or no size at all.

j_call	clone_size	d_call	v_call	cdr3_nt	cdr3_aa
TRBJ2-3	-	TRBD2	TRBV6-1	TGTGCCAGCAGTGAAGCGGGGGGGAGCACAGATACGCAGTATTTT	CASSEAGGSTDTQYF
TRBJ1-2	-	-	TRBV2	TGTGCCAGCAGTGTGTGGAGGTCCTACTATGGCTACACCTTC	CASSVWRSYYGYTF
TRBJ2-1	once	-	TRBV4-1	TGCGCCAGCAGCCGCACTTCGGAGCGCCCTGAGCAGTTCTTC	CASSRTSERPEQFF
TRBJ2-5	-	-	TRBV12-5	TGTGCTAGTGGTCCCAGAAAAGAGACCCAGTACTTC	CASGPRKETQYF
TRBJ2-3	-	-	TRBV2	TGTGCCAGCCCAGCCATACGGGGTCCCACAGATACGCAGTATTTT	CASPAIRGPTDTQYF
TRBJ1-5	few	-	TRBV6-5	TGTGCCAGCAGTTACAGGTTTCCCCAGCATTTT	CASSYRFPQHF
TRBJ2-7	-	-	TRBV7-2	TGTGCCAGCAGCTTACGAACAGGAGAGCAGTACTTC	CASSLRTGEQYF
TRBJ2-5	-	-	TRBV7-9	TGTGCCAGCAGCTTAGCGAGGCCTCAGAGGGGAGAGACCCAGTACTTC	CASSLARPQRGETQYF
TRBJ2-1	-	TRBD1	TRBV5-6	TGTGCCAGCACCGTACCTGGGACAGGGGGCAATGAGCAGTTCTTC	CASTVPGTGGNEQFF
TRBJ2-1	-	-	TRBV19	TGTGCCAGTAGTATAGAGTCTGGGAAGAGCTCCTACAATGAGCAGTTCTTC	CASSIESGKSSYNEQFF
TRBJ2-5	-	-	TRBV5-1	TGCGCCAGCAGCTTGTGGGCGGGGCAACAAGAGACCCAGTACTTC	CASSLWAGQQETQYF
TRBJ2-4	-	TRBD2	TRBV7-6	TGTGCCAGCAGCTTGGGAGCGGGGGAATGGAACATTCAGTACTTC	CASSLGAGEWNIQYF
TRBJ2-2	-	TRBD1	TRBV29-1	TGCAGCGGAGGGGACAGGGCGGGAGCCGGGGAGCTGTTTTTT	CSGGDRAGAGELFF
TRBJ2-7	-	-	TRBV5-1	TGCGCCAGCCAGGGACGGGACAAACCCTACGAGCAGTACTTC	CASQGRDKPYEQYF
TRBJ1-3	-	-	TRBV6-1	TGTGCCAGCAGTGAGGAAGGATCCCGGAACACCATATATTTT	CASSEEGSRNTIYF
TRBJ1-4	-	-	TRBV7-9	TGTGCCAGCAGCTTAGAAGACAGAGAAAAACTGTTTTTT	CASSLEDREKLFF
TRBJ1-2	-	TRBD1	TRBV19	TGTGCCAGCTCCAGGGGGAGTAGCGGCTACACCTTC	CASSRGSSGYTF
TRBJ2-1	-	-	TRBV5-1	TGCGCCAGCAGCTCTCGGACAGCGTACAATGAGCAGTTCTTC	CASSSRTAYNEQFF
TRBJ2-1	-	TRBD2	TRBV5-1	TGCGCCAGCAGACCGGGACTAGCGGGGGGGAAGTCCTACAATGAGCAGTTCTTC	CASRPGLAGGKSYNEQFF
TRBJ1-6	-	TRBD1	TRBV4-3	TGCGCCAGCAGCCAAGAGGGGACAGGGGGCCCCGTAAATTCACCCCTCCACTTT	CASSQEGTGGPVNSPLHF
TRBJ1-6	few	-	TRBV5-1	TGCGCCAGCAGGTGGCGGACGAATTCACCCCTCCACTTT	CASRWRTNSPLHF
TRBJ2-5	-	-	TRBV2	TGTGCCAGCAGTGAATGCCGGATTCAAGAGACCCAGTACTTC	CASSECRIQETQYF
TRBJ2-5	once	-	TRBV9	TGTGCCAGCAGCGTAGAAGAAATACTAGGAAAAGAGACCCAGTACTTC	CASSVEEILGKETQYF
TRBJ2-1	-	-	TRBV5-4	TGTGCCAGCAGCTTGGTCGGGGGATTCTACAATGAGCAGTTCTTC	CASSLVGGFYNEQFF
TRBJ2-5	-	-	TRBV5-4	TGTGCCAGCAGCGGACCGGGGGCTACTCCTGCGGAGACCCAGTACTTC	CASSGPGATPAETQYF
TRBJ1-3	once	-	TRBV5-1	TGCGCCAGCAGCTTGTATGGGAGCCCCTCTGGAAACACCATATATTTT	CASSLYGSPSGNTIYF
TRBJ2-7	-	-	TRBV7-2	TGTGCCAGCAGCTTAGCTTCTTCACAGGCTTTCTACGAGCAGTACTTC	CASSLASSQAFYEQYF
TRBJ1-2	-	-	TRBV5-5	TGTGCCAGCAGCTTGGCCGGGGCAGGGAAGTTAACGATTGGCTACACCTTC	CASSLAGAGKLTIGYTF
TRBJ2-5	-	TRBD1	TRBV25-1	TGTGCCAGCAGCGTAGCGACAGGGGTGGAGACCCAGTACTTC	CASSVATGVETQYF
TRBJ2-5	-	-	TRBV20-1	TGCAGTGCTAGAGTCCGTGAGACCCAGTACTTC	CSARVRETQYF
TRBJ1-5	-	-	TRBV5-6	TGTGCCAGCAGCTGCGCGGAGGCTGAGCCCCAGCATTTT	CASSCAEAEPQHF
TRBJ2-1	-	-	TRBV11-1	TGTGCCAGCTCTTGCGGGGGCTACGACCGAGACACAATTGAGCAGTTCTTC	CASSCGGYDRDTIEQFF
TRBJ1-2	-	TRBD1	TRBV10-2	TGCGCCAGCAGGCAAACTACCGGGACAGGGAACGATGGCTACACCTTC	CASRQTTGTGNDGYTF
TRBJ2-7	once	TRBD1	TRBV7-9	TGTGCCAGCAGCTTAGGGGACAGGGTTAGCGAGCAGTACTTC	CASSLGDRVSEQYF
TRBJ2-3	-	-	TRBV10-3	TGTGCCACCAAGAAAACGGGGCTCTTCACAGATACGCAGTATTTT	CATKKTGLFTDTQYF
TRBJ2-7	-	-	TRBV7-2	TGTGCCAGCAGCCGACTTCGACAGGCAAGCTCCTACGAGCAGTACTTC	CASSRLRQASSYEQYF
TRBJ1-2	once	TRBD1	TRBV9	TGTGCCAGCCGTAGGGACAGGGGAATCACCTTC	CASRRDRGITF
TRBJ2-7	-	TRBD2	TRBV15	TGTGCCACCAGCCCCACCCTGACTAGCGGGGGGGCTTACGAGCAGTACTTC	CATSPTLTSGGAYEQYF
TRBJ2-2	-	-	TRBV14	TGTGCCAGCAGCCCTCCGGGAAACGCCGGGGAGCTGTTTTTT	CASSPPGNAGELFF
TRBJ2-7	-	-	TRBV5-4	TGTGCCAGCAGCTTTTTTGGCTACGAGCAGTACTTC	CASSFFGYEQYF
TRBJ2-1	-	TRBD2	TRBV4-3	TGCGCCAGCAGCCAAGAGGCAGGGACTATAAACAATGAGCAGTTCTTC	CASSQEAGTINNEQFF
TRBJ1-1	-	TRBD1	TRBV18	TGTGCCAGCTCACCACAGGCAGGGGGACCGACTGAAGCTTTCTTT	CASSPQAGGPTEAFF
TRBJ2-3	-	TRBD2	TRBV6-1	TGTGCCAGCAGTGAAAAAGGTCTGGGGCTAGCGGGGGGGCCCTCAGATACGCAGTATTTT	CASSEKGLGLAGGPSDTQYF
TRBJ1-2	-	-	TRBV10-1	TGCGCCAGCAGTGAGCGACCCTATGGCTACACCTTC	CASSERPYGYTF
TRBJ1-1	-	TRBD1	TRBV2	TGTGCCAGCAGCCTACCCTGGGAAGGGGGCGGAACTGAAGCTTTCTTT	CASSLPWEGGGTEAFF
TRBJ2-5	-	-	TRBV10-3	TGTGCCATCAGTGAGTCTGGAGGGACAGAAGAGACCCAGTACTTC	CAISESGGTEETQYF
TRBJ2-1	-	-	TRBV7-6	TGTGCCAGCAGCTCCATTCTCAGCTCCTACAATGAGCAGTTCTTC	CASSSILSSYNEQFF
TRBJ2-7	-	-	TRBV6-5	TGTGCCAGCACAAGATGGGTCGGGGCCCCCTCCGAGCAGTACTTC	CASTRWVGAPSEQYF
TRBJ2-5	-	-	TRBV7-8	TGTGCCACCGCGCCAAGGGGACCTCAAGAGACCCAGTACTTC	CATAPRGPQETQYF
TRBJ2-2	-	-	TRBV9	TGTGCCAGCAGCACAGGGAAATGGAACACCGGGGAGCTGTTTTTT	CASSTGKWNTGELFF
TRBJ2-3	-	-	TRBV23-1	TGCGCCAGCATGGCTCGGACAGTTAGCACAGATACGCAGTATTTT	CASMARTVSTDTQYF
TRBJ1-1	-	-	TRBV28	TGTGCCAGCACGTACAGGGAAGAAGGGGGGACTGAAGCTTTCTTT	CASTYREEGGTEAFF